This T cell receptor (beta chain) was sequenced during a study of cytomegalovirus exposure and HLA in healthy donors. For the study at large: In a later analysis, it was reported that the 110 or so validation repertoires had been produced on the same platform as the 670 or so repertoires belonging to the first cohort.

In germline, CDR1 is MNHEY, CDR2 SMNVEV (reference sequence). V shed 4 bases and J 5 bases; nucleotides not matched to a gene: 2. This CDR3 has 14 amino acids. Repertoires were generated with immunoSEQ multiplex PCR, while TCRdb's copy carries only in-frame clones and drops some. The sample holds about 280,000 clones, around 87% seen once. Notes on the study in general: In vitro, three CMV-associated chains proved specific for CMV antigens. Generally TCR sequences proved uncommon, though certain public TCRs appeared in numerous donors.

These donors were members of the approximately 110-subject validation cohort, a group separate from the roughly 670-subject first cohort. As to this clone: What it recognizes is unknown.

The genes are TRBV27 and TRBJ2-7, with 13 bases fitting TRBD2. The sample consisted of PBMCs. The sequence derives from a woman younger than 35 in good health and CMV-seronegative. The CDR3 loop is CASSSGLAGDEQYF. Written as DNA, the CDR3 is TGTGCCAGCAGTTCTGGACTAGCGGGAGACGAGCAGTACTTC.